A selection of T cell receptor beta chains follows, all from one sample in a study of blood T cells in healthy people across ages. Each CDR3 protein is one row after TCRdb ran MiXCR on the 5' RACE reads. This table holds some 800,000 distinct CDR3 sequences, 25% found once. These data also formed part of another study, on T cells of mothers and their children.

The sample comprised blood. These receptors were collected from a boy aged 10-17 years in good health. The CDR3 runs from the conserved cysteine through the conserved F or W. The order of the fields is J gene, V gene, clone size, D gene, CDR3 protein, CDR3 DNA. The D gene is left open where the match is weak. Size is stated for part of the rows, as once, few or many counts, or as a class when the clone is expanded.

TRBJ1-2 | TRBV3-1 | NA | NA | CASSQEGRQEAELGDYGYTF | TGTGCCAGCAGCCAAGAGGGTCGACAGGAAGCCGAATTAGGGGACTATGGCTACACCTTC
TRBJ2-3 | TRBV11-3 | few | TRBD2 | CASSPGAGGNTGTDTQYF | TGTGCCAGCAGCCCCGGTGCGGGAGGTAATACGGGTACAGATACGCAGTATTTT
TRBJ2-3 | TRBV12-3/TRBV12-4 | NA | NA | CASSLFEGSDTQYF | TGTGCCAGCAGTTTATTTGAGGGGTCAGATACGCAGTATTTT
TRBJ2-5 | TRBV7-2 | few | TRBD2 | CASSTFGTSGKETQYF | TGTGCCAGCAGCACTTTCGGGACTAGCGGGAAAGAGACCCAGTACTTC
TRBJ1-4 | TRBV15 | NA | NA | CATSRGTNEKLFF | TGTGCCACCAGCAGGGGAACTAATGAAAAACTGTTTTTT
TRBJ2-5 | TRBV24-1 | NA | TRBD1 | CATSDLSVGTGNQETQYF | TGTGCCACCAGTGATTTGTCCGTCGGGACAGGTAACCAAGAGACCCAGTACTTC
TRBJ1-4 | TRBV4-3 | NA | TRBD1 | CASSQGGQGEEKLFF | TGCGCCAGCAGCCAAGGGGGACAGGGAGAAGAAAAACTGTTTTTT
TRBJ1-5 | TRBV12-3/TRBV12-4 | NA | NA | CASRKVGSGQPQHF | TGTGCCAGCAGAAAAGTTGGGTCAGGGCAGCCCCAGCATTTT
TRBJ2-3 | TRBV7-9 | NA | TRBD1 | CASSSPGQGTTDTQYF | TGTGCCAGCAGCTCACCGGGACAGGGGACGACAGATACGCAGTATTTT
TRBJ2-5 | TRBV4-3 | few | NA | CASSPLRQQKETQYF | TGCGCCAGCAGCCCCCTTCGGCAGCAAAAAGAGACCCAGTACTTC
TRBJ2-7 | TRBV18 | many | NA | CASRTTTVFGQYF | TGTGCCAGCCGCACAACGACAGTTTTCGGGCAGTACTTC
TRBJ2-1 | TRBV4-3 | NA | TRBD2 | CASSPTLAGWNNEQFF | TGCGCCAGCAGCCCAACTTTAGCGGGGTGGAACAATGAGCAGTTCTTC
TRBJ2-7 | TRBV20-1 | few | TRBD2 | CSARRVAGDLYEQYF | TGCAGTGCTAGAAGAGTCGCGGGGGACCTCTACGAGCAGTACTTC
TRBJ2-5 | TRBV29-1 | NA | NA | CSVEEREKIQETQYF | TGCAGCGTTGAAGAAAGGGAGAAGATCCAAGAGACCCAGTACTTC
TRBJ1-5 | TRBV6-6 | NA | NA | CASSLAGYGQPQHF | TGTGCCAGCAGCCTAGCAGGGTATGGTCAGCCCCAGCATTTT
TRBJ1-2 | TRBV11-2 | few | NA | CASSSGLNYGYTF | TGTGCCAGCAGCTCCGGACTCAACTATGGCTACACCTTC
TRBJ2-5 | TRBV5-1 | NA | NA | CASSFSSGSLETQYF | TGCGCCAGCAGCTTCTCCAGTGGGAGTTTGGAGACCCAGTACTTC
TRBJ2-7 | TRBV3-1 | NA | NA | CASSLSWMAEIYEQYF | TGTGCCAGCAGCCTCTCCTGGATGGCGGAGATCTACGAGCAGTACTTC
TRBJ2-5 | TRBV2 | few | NA | CASSEGGETQYF | TGTGCCAGCAGTGAGGGGGGAGAGACCCAGTACTTC
TRBJ2-5 | TRBV20-1 | few | TRBD1 | CSAKLPGGALTEETQYF | TGCAGTGCTAAGTTGCCAGGGGGCGCCTTGACCGAAGAGACCCAGTACTTC
TRBJ1-1 | TRBV2 | NA | NA | CASRAGLGGNTEAFF | TGTGCCAGCAGAGCCGGACTAGGGGGGAACACTGAAGCTTTCTTT
TRBJ2-7 | TRBV5-1 | few | NA | CASSLEPTESEQYF | TGCGCCAGCAGCTTGGAGCCGACAGAATCCGAGCAGTACTTC
TRBJ2-1 | TRBV7-9 | NA | TRBD2 | CASTPSGVYNEQFF | TGTGCCAGCACCCCTAGCGGGGTCTACAATGAGCAGTTCTTC
TRBJ2-6 | TRBV7-2 | many | NA | CASSDQGSGANVLTF | TGTGCCAGCAGTGACCAGGGATCTGGGGCCAACGTCCTGACTTTC
TRBJ2-7 | TRBV11-1 | few | NA | CASSFRRDSYEQYF | TGTGCCAGCAGCTTCAGGCGGGATTCCTACGAGCAGTACTTC
TRBJ1-4 | TRBV7-2 | NA | NA | CASSPDAHHEKLFF | TGTGCCAGCAGCCCCGACGCCCATCACGAAAAACTGTTTTTT
TRBJ2-5 | TRBV10-3 | few | NA | CAISESALRAGEGAQETQYF | TGTGCCATCAGCGAGTCCGCCCTGAGAGCGGGAGAGGGGGCCCAAGAGACCCAGTACTTC
TRBJ2-2 | TRBV24-1 | NA | NA | CATSDLRDSGELFF | TGTGCCACCAGTGACCTTCGAGATTCTGGGGAGCTGTTTTTT
TRBJ2-1 | TRBV29-1 | NA | TRBD2 | CSAGLAVGEQFF | TGCAGCGCCGGACTAGCGGTGGGGGAGCAGTTCTTC
TRBJ2-5 | TRBV29-1 | NA | NA | CSVEPFPRDSQETQYF | TGCAGCGTTGAACCATTTCCCCGGGACTCCCAAGAGACCCAGTACTTC